Detailed here is one T cell receptor (beta chain). Antigen: not known. The CDR3 length is 13 residues. V was cut by 8 bases and J by 3 bases, with 16 bases left in between. CDR1 is GTSNPN and CDR2 is SVGIG in the germline V gene (reference sequence). Indicated treatment: roughly 19 received Ad26.COV2.S at low or high dose, single or two shots; 5 received placebo; per-sample allocation not given. Repertoires come from day 63 after the first vaccine or placebo injection. Ad26.COV2.S expressed prefusion-stabilized spike from the original Wuhan strain. The data belong to a study of Ad26.COV2.S vaccination and SARS-CoV-2 variants. Whole-study context: Donor got 5x10^10 or 1x10^11 viral particles of Ad26.COV2.S.

Study-wide results and caveats: Substantial response breadth was reportedly seen for spike-specific CD8+ and CD4+ T cells after vaccination. It was found that vaccine and placebo recipients had similar non-spike TCR breadth.

Method: immunoSEQ multiplex PCR; TCRdb's copy keeps in-frame clones and lacks some. Here the sample spans about 500,000 clones, about 89% being singletons. The receptor comes from a person aged 18-65 years who received the Ad26.COV2.S COVID-19 vaccine or a placebo. Source: peripheral blood, taken in a trial of Ad26.COV2.S vaccine versus placebo. V gene TRBV30 combines with J gene TRBJ1-1; D possibly corresponds to TRBD1 (6 bases). CDR3 coding DNA: TGTGCCGCCCAACAGGGCGGGTACACTGAAGCTTTCTTT. Translating it yields CAAQQGGYTEAFF.